This T cell receptor beta chain comes out of a study of blood T cell repertoires in COVID-19 (dated by TCRdb to the early 2020s). Background on the whole study: Samples covering the acute and convalescent phases of COVID-19 were provided by collaborators in the United States, Italy and Spain. The repertoires were released in a freely available public database meant as a resource for research on the immune response to SARS-CoV-2. Where available, HLA class I and class II types were obtained from metadata supplied by the sample provider rather than from assay-based typing. The prospective study material was composed of cDNA or gDNA derived from T cells, B-cell-depleted T cells, or PBMCs. Deeply sampled blood TCRbeta repertoires from subjects exposed to, actively infected with, or recovered from COVID-19 were included in the dataset. Nearly every sample came with metadata listing a de-identified subject ID, COVID-19 status, age in years and sex. The samples were drawn from the first 160 participants of the ongoing ImmuneRACE study and from roughly 1,300 subjects provided by 6 global collaborators.

Overall study results and their limits: How much clinical and demographic metadata was included differed by source and by participant, and the metadata was provided uncurated.

In its sample, this clone was seen once. Its antigen remains unidentified. The record has no base qualities; no much larger clone is one base away. TCRbeta CDR3 regions were amplified from genomic DNA by means of the immunoSEQ Assay, a bias-controlled multiplex PCR. The authors processed their data as follows. Nucleated cell counts per sample were estimated from amplification of reference gene primers within the assay. To quantify the absolute abundance of each unique TCRbeta CDR3 rearrangement, sequence reads were collapsed and filtered. For each sample, productive Simpson clonality was calculated as the square root of Simpson's diversity index over productive rearrangements. TCRdb's version of the immuneACCESS table is confined to in-frame rearrangements and falls short of the full clone set. An unresolved V gene accounts for under half of the shortfall where checked; the remainder is of unknown origin. For V, J and clone size, that table is used; D and trimming come from the DNA. The sample includes under 65,000 clones, with approximately 92% observed a single time. The top ten constitute about 9.1% of the sample.

Each collaborating institution followed its own protocols to collect whole blood in K2EDTA tubes. For TCRbeta analysis, collaborators shipped samples in one of three forms: frozen whole blood, isolated PBMCs, or DNA extracted from either of those sample types. For CDR1 and CDR2, the germline V gene (reference sequence) lists MNHNY and SVGAGI. V is trimmed back by 0 bases and J by 5 bases, and the junction contains 4 bases that no gene match accounts for. From cysteine to phenylalanine, the CDR3 is 15 amino acids long. Only the CDR3 DNA stays, 45 bases, in frame from base 1. The sequenced sample consisted of peripheral blood. Recombination linked TRBV6-6 to TRBJ2-5, with TRBD2 identical over 9 junction bases. The clonotype was recovered from a woman of 80 years or more with active COVID-19. The DNA sequence is as follows: TGTGCCAGCAGTTACTCGCGGGGGGGCCTTGAGACCCAGTACTTC. Its amino acids are CASSYSRGGLETQYF.